This TCR beta chain was obtained from a study of cytomegalovirus exposure and HLA in healthy donors. Findings of the study overall: An analysis that came later showed most CMV-associated TCR beta chains appearing HLA-restricted.

It was healthy bone marrow donors who served as donors. In the PCR, 60 Vbeta and 13 Jbeta primers were used. Method: immunoSEQ multiplex PCR; TCRdb's copy keeps in-frame clones and lacks some. The top ten clones hold approximately 2% of a sample with about 160,000 clones, about 80% of them seen once. Germline assignment: CDR1 MNHEY and CDR2 SVGAGI. This CDR3 contains 15 residues. The V end lost 6 bases, the J end lost 6 bases, and 18 bases lay between the germline ends. This clone was recorded a few times. Its antigen remains unknown. V and J are TRBV6-5 and TRBJ2-1; D call uncertain. The sequence came from a female donor in good health and CMV-seronegative. Sample: PBMCs. The CDR3, as DNA: TGTGCCAGCAGCCCCACCGATTACGGAGTCAATGAGCAGTTCTTC. This gives the protein CASSPTDYGVNEQFF.